This TCR beta chain derives from a study of blood T cell repertoires in COVID-19. In the study's own analysis: Reference gene primer amplification gave nucleated cell count estimates. Sequenced by immunoSEQ multiplex PCR; TCRdb stores in-frame clones only, minus some. Clonal size and the V and J genes are those of that table, whereas D and trimming came from the DNA. The data show some 69,000 clones, 60% to 85% seen once. CDR1 and CDR2 from the germline V gene are SGHAT and FQNNGV. The CDR3 extends over 15 amino acids. The trim removed 3 bases at V and 2 bases at J, leaving 3 bases unmatched. The chain combines TRBV11-2 with TRBJ1-2, with TRBD1 matching 10 bases. This TCR derives from a man in his 60s with acute or convalescent COVID-19. Sequencing used peripheral blood. CDR3 amino acids: CASSFRDRGNYGYTF. The CDR3 coding sequence is TGTGCCAGCAGCTTCCGGGACAGGGGAAACTATGGCTACACCTTC.